This TCR beta chain is from a study of OX40 agonist ivuxolimab in advanced cancers. Study results and caveats: Clonal expansion was among the lowest in partial responders at 0.1-3.0 mg/kg, especially CD8+.

Only in-frame clones appear in the TCRdb table, and some are missing; sequencing was by immunoSEQ multiplex PCR. Of fewer than 130,000 clones in the sample, roughly 89% are singletons; the top ten hold less than 0.35%. On this clone itself: As yet, its antigen is unknown.

The origin of this receptor is an adult with an advanced solid tumor such as melanoma, head and neck, liver or kidney cancer. Sequences were derived from CD4+ or CD8+ T cells sorted from blood, sampled in a trial of the OX40 agonist ivuxolimab.

The CDR3 DNA is TGTGCCAGTAGTATGGAGACAGGGTTAAATTCACCCCTCCACTTT. This encodes CASSMETGLNSPLHF. The chain recombines TRBV19 with TRBJ1-6, with TRBD1 matching over 7 bases. The CDR3 consists of 15 residues. CDR1 is LNHDA and CDR2 is SQIVND in the germline V gene (reference sequence). V was clipped by 3 bases and J by 7 bases; unmatched bases: 6.